This T cell receptor (beta chain) appears in the sequencing data of a study of T cell clonotyping in hematopoietic cell transplantation. General observations from the study: CD4 and CD8 repertoire contributions could not be separated without sorting. Recipient TCR diversity dropped after transplant; expanded clonotypes rose from day 30 to 180. Broader posttransplant TCR repertoire diversity was predicted by graft donor and pretransplant recipient Inverse Simpson Index values.

The time point denotes: recipient sample about 28 days before transplant, after cytoreduction. Blood collection times were about day -28 and days 30, 100, 180 posttransplant. About this clone itself: The target antigen is unknown.

This CDR3 is 13 amino acids long. Trimming removed 0 bases at V and 7 bases at J, with 10 bases between. CDR1 is SGHRS, CDR2 YFSETQ, per germline. Method: immunoSEQ multiplex PCR; TCRdb's copy keeps in-frame clones and lacks some. Of about 69,000 clones detected, about 96% appear once; the ten largest clones hold 1.5% to 2%. The sequences come from peripheral blood mononuclear cells, collected before stem cell transplant. The rearrangement joins TRBV5-1 to TRBJ1-2; a weak D match, TRBD1 (5 bases). The clonotype was recovered from a woman in her fifties or sixties with acute myeloid leukemia. Some clones in this sample may be carry-over from other donors' samples. The CDR3 sequence is CASSLDLGVGYTF. DNA of the CDR3: TGCGCCAGCAGCTTGGATTTGGGGGTTGGCTACACCTTC.